The 22 T cell receptor beta chains below all came from one sample that was sequenced in a study of radiotherapy plus CTLA-4 blockade in lung cancer. Assay: immunoSEQ multiplex PCR; the TCRdb copy retains only in-frame clones and omits some. The sample holds around 82,000 clones, more than 75% seen once. Sequencing was performed on peripheral blood, taken from a patient treated with radiotherapy plus ipilimumab. Source of these receptors: a human donor with non-small cell lung cancer that progressed on radiotherapy plus ipilimumab.

J is TRBJ2-2 and V is TRBV6-1, with 7 positions matching TRBD1. Germline loops: CDR1 MNHNS, CDR2 SASEGT. The ends lost 5 bases at V and 2 bases at J; junction bases unmatched: 5. The CDR3 contains 15 residues. The CDR3 loop reads CASSSGTANTGELFF. The CDR3 nucleotides read TGTGCCAGCAGTTCCGGGACAGCAAACACCGGGGAGCTGTTTTTT.

The chain has TRBV27 and TRBJ1-5, with 7 positions matching TRBD1. This CDR3 is built from 16 residues. The V gene's germline CDR1 is MNHEY and CDR2 SMNVEV (reference sequence). The J segment lost 6 bases and the V segment lost 5 bases, leaving 13 bases of the junction unmatched. This CDR3 is CASSASGQARSQPQHF. The CDR3 DNA reads as TGTGCCAGCAGTGCTTCCGGACAGGCTCGTAGTCAGCCCCAGCATTTT.

This chain uses TRBV4-3 with TRBJ2-5; 13 nucleotides match TRBD2. V shed 2 bases and J 5 bases; nucleotides not matched to a gene: 5. The CDR3 totals 16 residues. CDR1 and CDR2 from the germline V gene are LGHNA and YSLEER. The CDR3 reads CASSQFGLAGVETQYF. The CDR3, as DNA: TGCGCCAGCAGCCAATTCGGACTAGCGGGAGTGGAGACCCAGTACTTC.

V usage is TRBV11-3 and J usage is TRBJ2-7; D uncertain. Germline loops: CDR1 SGHNT, CDR2 YENEEA. V was shortened by 0 bases and J by 6 bases, with 6 bases between the two germline ends. The CDR3 is made up of 12 amino acids. CDR3 nucleotides: TGTGCCAGCAGCTTAGATCCTGTCGAGCAGTACTTC. Translation gives CASSLDPVEQYF. The variable domain in full, completed from reference TRBV11-3 and TRBJ2-7, reads EAGVVQSPRYKIIEKKQPVAFWCNPISGHNTLYWYLQNLGQGPELLIRYENEEAVDDSQLPKDRFSAERLKGVDSTLKIQPAELGDSAVYLCASSLDPVEQYFGPGTRLTVT.

This chain joins TRBV28 and TRBJ1-2; possible D gene TRBD1, 6 bases. V lost 4 bases to trimming and J lost 4 bases, with 10 bases between them. The CDR3 has 13 residues. Germline V gene lookup returns CDR1 MDHEN and CDR2 SYDVKM. CDR3 DNA sequence: TGTGCCAGCAGTTATCCAGGGGTCTATGGCTACACCTTC. It is translated as CASSYPGVYGYTF.

This chain links TRBV29-1 with TRBJ2-3, with 8 bases fitting TRBD2. Trimming removed 5 bases from V and 0 bases from J; junction bases left unmatched: 7. The CDR3 has 15 amino acids. The germline V gene encodes CDR1 SQVTM and CDR2 ANQGSEA. The CDR3 loop reads CSVRRGVASTDTQYF. The CDR3 DNA is TGCAGCGTTCGGCGGGGGGTCGCTAGCACAGATACGCAGTATTTT.

The V and J genes are TRBV11-2 and TRBJ2-1; 7 nucleotides agree with TRBD2. There are 15 residues in the CDR3. V trimming: 3 bases; J trimming: 7 bases; junction bases outside the gene matches: 9. Germline assignment: CDR1 SGHAT and CDR2 FQNNGV. For the CDR3, the DNA is TGTGCCAGCAGCTTTTCGGGAGGTATTAGGAATGAGCAGTTCTTC. As protein: CASSFSGGIRNEQFF.

The chain carries TRBV7-8 and TRBJ1-3; D remains ambiguous. This CDR3 spans 14 amino acids. Germline loops: CDR1 SGHVS, CDR2 FQNEAQ. Trimming removed 5 bases from V and 0 bases from J, with 8 bases in between. The CDR3 DNA sequence: TGTGCCAGCAGCACAGTGATCTCTGGAAACACCATATATTTT. Protein sequence: CASSTVISGNTIYF. Using reference TRBV7-8 and TRBJ1-3 for the parts outside the CDR3, the full variable domain is GAGVSQSPRYKVAKRGQDVALRCDPISGHVSLFWYQQALGQGPEFLTYFQNEAQLDKSGLPSDRFFAERPEGSVSTLKIQRTQQEDSAVYLCASSTVISGNTIYFGEGSWLTVV.

Points on this clone: Other DNA sequences within the sample encode an identical CDR3. This sequence joins TRBV5-5 and TRBJ2-7; 11 bases agree with TRBD2. The germline gives CDR1 SGHKS, CDR2 YYEKEE (reference sequence). Trimming took 4 bases from V and 2 from J; bases not matched to a gene: 11. The CDR3 totals 17 residues. The CDR3 DNA follows: TGTGCCAGCAGCCTACAGGCCGGGACTAGCGGTACCTACGAGCAGTACTTC. Its translation is CASSLQAGTSGTYEQYF.

The rearrangement joins TRBV27 to TRBJ1-1; 8 bases match TRBD1. J was trimmed by 5 bases and V by 3 bases; bases with no gene match: 5. CDR3 length equals 14 residues. The V gene's germline CDR1 is MNHEY and CDR2 SMNVEV (reference sequence). The CDR3 DNA reads as TGTGCCAGCAGTTTCCAGGGGGCGCAGACTGAAGCTTTCTTT. Protein product: CASSFQGAQTEAFF.

The rearrangement joins TRBV5-4 to TRBJ1-2; 8 positions match TRBD1. This CDR3 is built from 14 residues. The junction had 2 bases not matched to a gene; V was cut back by 4 bases and J by 0 bases. The germline CDR1 and CDR2 sequences are SGHNT and YYREEE (reference sequence). In nucleotides, the CDR3 is TGTGCCAGCAGCGCGGACAGGGCTAACTATGGCTACACCTTC. Protein sequence: CASSADRANYGYTF.

This chain links TRBV5-1 with TRBJ2-3, with a weak D call TRBD2 (6 bases). Germline V gene sequence: CDR1 SGHRS, CDR2 YFSETQ. V lost 2 bases, J lost 6 bases, and 10 bases lay in between. The CDR3 covers 13 residues. The CDR3 DNA sequence: TGCGCCAGCAGCTTCGGGGCGGGGGATACGCAGTATTTT. It translates to CASSFGAGDTQYF.

J is TRBJ1-1 and V is TRBV9; D gene uncertain. The CDR3 is 13 residues long. V lost 3 bases and J 3 bases, leaving 9 bases between the germline ends. The germline V gene encodes CDR1 SGDLS and CDR2 YYNGEE. CDR3 region: CASSASLDTEAFF. The CDR3, as DNA: TGTGCCAGCAGCGCCTCCTTGGACACTGAAGCTTTCTTT.

The rearrangement joins TRBV28 to TRBJ2-3; possibly TRBD1 or TRBD2 for D (6 bases each). V lost 7 bases to trimming and J lost 4 bases, with 24 bases between them. The CDR3 covers 17 residues. The germline CDR1 and CDR2 sequences are MDHEN and SYDVKM. The CDR3 region has the DNA TGTGCCAGCACCGGGGTGCTGGGGGGCTGGGGGGCAGATACGCAGTATTTT. Its translation is CASTGVLGGWGADTQYF.

The chain is built from TRBV7-2 and TRBJ2-6, with no clear D. The CDR3 sequence is 13 residues long. Deletions cut 5 bases from V and 6 bases from J, with 8 bases between. From germline, CDR1 is SGHTA and CDR2 FQGNSA. CDR3 sequence (DNA): TGTGCCAGCAGCCCCCAGGTGGCCAACGTCCTGACTTTC. Its protein is CASSPQVANVLTF.

The V and J genes are TRBV30 and TRBJ2-1; perhaps D is TRBD1 or TRBD2 (7 bases each). The CDR3 is 13 amino acids. Germline V gene lookup returns CDR1 GTSNPN and CDR2 SVGIG (reference sequence). V lost 7 bases to trimming and J lost 5 bases, with 15 bases between them. DNA of the CDR3: TGTGCCTCCGCAGGGGGGGGAAACAATGAGCAGTTCTTC. Translating it yields CASAGGGNNEQFF.

Note on this clone: Distinct nucleotide sequences in the sample also encode this CDR3. This chain links TRBV9 with TRBJ2-7; D is uncertain. The germline V and J ends were trimmed by 2 bases and 0 bases, with 9 bases remaining between them. The CDR3 runs 14 residues. Germline V gives CDR1 SGDLS, CDR2 YYNGEE. The CDR3: CASSVGSSSYEQYF. Written as DNA, the CDR3 is TGTGCCAGCAGCGTTGGGTCAAGCTCCTACGAGCAGTACTTC. The full variable domain, in which reference TRBV9 and TRBJ2-7 provide the parts outside the CDR3, is DSGVTQTPKHLITATGQRVTLRCSPRSGDLSVYWYQQSLDQGLQFLIQYYNGEERAKGNILERFSAQQFPDLHSELNLSSLELGDSALYFCASSVGSSSYEQYFGPGTRLTVT.

This clone came up once. This chain joins TRBV7-8 and TRBJ2-1; 10 nucleotides agree with TRBD2. The germline V gene has CDR1 SGHVS and CDR2 FQNEAQ. The junction had 4 bases not matched to a gene; V was cut back by 5 bases and J by 0 bases. The CDR3 loop spans 16 amino acids. The CDR3 protein is CASSMRLAGSYNEQFF. CDR3 sequence (DNA): TGTGCCAGCAGCATGAGACTAGCGGGCTCCTACAATGAGCAGTTCTTC.

This clone is a singleton in its sample. The V and J genes are TRBV5-5 and TRBJ1-5, with 7 bases that match TRBD1. The V and J ends lost 3 bases and 0 bases, in that order; junction bases with no gene match: 6. CDR3 size: 16 residues. The germline gives CDR1 SGHKS, CDR2 YYEKEE (reference sequence). CDR3 residues: CASSSDRSYSNQPQHF. CDR3 nucleotide sequence: TGTGCCAGCAGCTCGGACAGGAGTTATAGCAATCAGCCCCAGCATTTT. Full variable domain (rest looked up from reference TRBV5-5 and TRBJ1-5): DAGVTQSPTHLIKTRGQQVTLRCSPISGHKSVSWYQQVLGQGPQFIFQYYEKEERGRGNFPDRFSARQFPNYSSELNVNALLLGDSALYLCASSSDRSYSNQPQHFGDGTRLSIL.

CDR3 nucleotide sequence: TGTGCCACCGAGCGGAGGGGTAGGGCCTATGGCTACACCTTC. It codes for CATERRGRAYGYTF. The rearrangement links TRBV28 to TRBJ1-2; a possible D gene is TRBD1 (5 bases). V was clipped by 10 bases and J by 4 bases, with 19 bases between them. This CDR3 comprises 14 residues. The V gene's germline CDR1 is MDHEN and CDR2 SYDVKM.

In regard to this clone: The same CDR3 also results from other DNA sequences found in this sample. V gene TRBV28 combines with J gene TRBJ1-3, with D perhaps matching TRBD1 (5 bases). CDR1 and CDR2 from the germline V gene are MDHEN and SYDVKM. V was shortened by 5 bases and J by 1 base, with 9 bases between the two germline ends. The CDR3 is 14 residues long. The CDR3 loop is CASSSGGSGNTIYF. In DNA form, the CDR3 reads TGTGCCAGCAGTAGTGGGGGATCTGGAAACACCATATATTTT.

This clone has just one count. The chain carries TRBV9 and TRBJ2-2; 7 nucleotides align to TRBD2. This CDR3 region has 15 residues. J gave up 3 bases and V 6 bases, and 8 bases lay outside the gene matches. Germline V gene sequence: CDR1 SGDLS, CDR2 YYNGEE. In DNA form, the CDR3 reads TGTGCCAGCAAAGTTGGCGGGGGTGACACCGGGGAGCTGTTTTTT. Translation gives CASKVGGGDTGELFF.